The 32 T cell receptor beta chains reported below all come from one sample, sequenced in a study of blood T cells in healthy people across ages. Primed by a sample-barcoded 5' primer and a J-beta primer mix, a second PCR proceeded for roughly 6 to 12 cycles. TCRdb used MiXCR to reprocess the 5' RACE reads, holding one entry per CDR3 protein. The sample yields a few hundred thousand distinct CDR3 sequences, roughly half seen once. Sample: blood. All receptors derive from a man aged 55 to 70 in good health.

This clonotype was detected only a few times. V gene TRBV20-1 combines with J gene TRBJ2-7; D not certain. V dropped 5 bases and J dropped 7 bases, with 12 bases sitting between them. The CDR3 has 11 amino acids. CDR1 is DFQATT and CDR2 is SNEGSKA in the germline V gene (reference sequence). In DNA form, the CDR3 reads TGCAGTGCTCCCGCCTACAATGAGCAGTACTTC. Its translation: CSAPAYNEQYF.

The chain links TRBV2 to TRBJ2-1, with 10 bases that match TRBD2. V lost 5 bases and J lost 4; bases outside the gene matches: 5. Germline V gene lookup returns CDR1 SNHLY and CDR2 FYNNEI. The CDR3 covers 15 residues. The CDR3 reads CASSLAGAFYNEQFF. CDR3 coding DNA: TGTGCCAGCAGTCTAGCGGGGGCCTTTTACAATGAGCAGTTCTTC.

V is TRBV29-1 and J is TRBJ2-3; 9 bases are a match to TRBD2. This CDR3 region has 15 residues. V lost 7 bases and J lost 2; bases outside the gene matches: 10. Germline V CDR1 and CDR2: SQVTM, ANQGSEA. CDR3 coding DNA: TGCAGCGCTTCCTCTAGCGGGGAGAACACAGATACGCAGTATTTT. It is translated as CSASSSGENTDTQYF.

This clonotype came up a few times. V is TRBV7-2 and J is TRBJ2-5, with 10 nucleotides matching TRBD2. From germline, CDR1 is SGHTA and CDR2 FQGNSA. Trimming cost V 5 bases and J 5 bases; bases outside gene matches: 8. The CDR3 is made up of 15 amino acids. CDR3 amino acids: CASSRTSGAGETQYF. The CDR3 DNA is TGTGCCAGCAGCCGGACTAGCGGTGCGGGGGAGACCCAGTACTTC.

This chain uses TRBV9 with TRBJ2-5; 8 bases are a match to TRBD1. The CDR3 totals 14 residues. The V gene end was trimmed by 4 bases and the J gene end by 5 bases; junction bases not matched to a gene: 7. Per the germline V gene, CDR1 is SGDLS and CDR2 is YYNGEE. The CDR3 here is CASSTRTGYETQYF. The DNA of the CDR3 is TGTGCCAGCAGCACCCGGACAGGGTATGAGACCCAGTACTTC.

The rearrangement links TRBV5-1 to TRBJ2-7; 7 bases are shared with TRBD1. CDR1 is SGHRS and CDR2 is YFSETQ in the germline V gene. CDR3 length: 13 amino acids. With V trimmed by 4 bases and J by 2 bases, 3 bases remained unmatched. CDR3: CASSGTDTYEQYF. The CDR3 nucleotides read TGCGCCAGCAGCGGGACAGATACCTACGAGCAGTACTTC.

This sequence joins TRBV7-2 and TRBJ2-2; the D gene could be TRBD1 or TRBD2 (5 bases each). From germline, CDR1 is SGHTA and CDR2 FQGNSA. V shed 1 base and J shed 6 bases, with 12 bases lying between them. The CDR3 is made up of 15 amino acids. CDR3: CASSLDGALAGELFF. As DNA, the CDR3 is TGTGCCAGCAGCTTAGACGGGGCCCTGGCCGGGGAGCTGTTTTTT.

This clonotype showed up just a few times. The rearrangement uses TRBV7-9 and TRBJ2-1; the D is unclear. The CDR3 consists of 15 residues. Germline V gene lookup returns CDR1 SEHNR and CDR2 FQNEAQ (reference sequence). Trimming took off 5 bases at V and 7 bases at J, with 18 bases between the two ends. The CDR3 protein is CASSPKVRVGNEQFF. The CDR3 bases are TGTGCCAGCAGCCCAAAGGTTAGGGTTGGGAATGAGCAGTTCTTC.

The V gene is TRBV10-3, the J gene TRBJ1-6, with 8 bases matching TRBD1. The CDR3 is 15 amino acids. Unmatched junction bases numbered 7, after V lost 7 bases and J lost 5 bases. Germline values: CDR1 ENHRY, CDR2 SYGVKD. The DNA of the CDR3 is TGTGCCATCAACGTCGACAGGGGCAATAATTCACCCCTCCACTTT. Its translation: CAINVDRGNNSPLHF.

Here the CDR3 DNA reads TGTGCCAGCAGTGGGTACGGGACAGGGAAGCAAGAGCAGTACTTC. Translated: CASSGYGTGKQEQYF. The chain combines TRBV6-1 with TRBJ2-7; TRBD1 aligns across 9 bases. Germline CDR1 reads MNHNS; CDR2 reads SASEGT. This CDR3 is 15 amino acids long. The V and J ends lost 4 bases and 7 bases, in that order; junction bases with no gene match: 11.

This clonotype has a count of ten or more. The chain has TRBV29-1 and TRBJ2-5; possibly TRBD1 for D (6 bases). V lost 6 bases and J lost 1, with 9 bases in between. CDR1 and CDR2 from the germline V gene are SQVTM and ANQGSEA. The CDR3 runs to 12 residues. The CDR3 DNA reads as TGCAGCGTGATGGACAGCCAAGAGACCCAGTACTTC. This encodes CSVMDSQETQYF.

This clonotype occurred a few times. The CDR3 nucleotides read TGTGCCACCAGAGAACAGGGTTACGAGCAGTACTTC. Translated: CATREQGYEQYF. This chain uses TRBV19 with TRBJ2-7; possibly TRBD1 for D (6 bases). The CDR3 spans 12 residues. CDR1 is LNHDA, CDR2 SQIVND, per germline (reference sequence). Deletions cut 10 bases from V and 4 bases from J, with 14 bases between.

In DNA form, the CDR3 reads TGCGCCAGCAGCCCCAGGGCACTAGCGGGGGATGAGCAGTACTTC. This sequence encodes CASSPRALAGDEQYF. The V and J genes are TRBV4-3 and TRBJ2-5, with 11 bases fitting TRBD2. Losses at the gene ends were 4 bases for V and 11 bases for J; bases not matched to a gene: 12. The germline CDR1 and CDR2 sequences are LGHNA and YSLEER. The CDR3 totals 15 residues.

The CDR3 here is CASSSVAGQETQYF. The CDR3 region has the DNA TGCGCCAGCAGTTCCGTAGCGGGACAAGAGACCCAGTACTTC. The chain recombines TRBV5-1 with TRBJ2-5, with TRBD2 identical over 8 bases. J was trimmed by 2 bases and V by 5 bases; bases with no gene match: 5. CDR1 is SGHRS and CDR2 is YFSETQ in the germline V gene. The CDR3 sequence is 14 residues long.

The CDR3, as DNA: TGTGCCAGCAGCTTAGCGGGACAGCCTACTAACTATGGCTACACCTTC. Translating gives CASSLAGQPTNYGYTF. The chain combines TRBV13 with TRBJ1-2, with 7 bases that match TRBD1. V shed 1 base, J shed 0 bases, and the junction held 5 bases outside the gene matches. Per the germline V gene, CDR1 is PRHDT and CDR2 is FYEKMQ (reference sequence). There are 16 residues in the CDR3.

The V and J genes are TRBV12-3 or TRBV12-4 and TRBJ2-1; possibly TRBD1 for D (6 bases). Trimming pared 5 bases from V and 4 bases from J, leaving 9 bases between. The CDR3 extends over 13 amino acids. The CDR3 protein is CASSRQAYNEQFF. The CDR3 DNA reads TGTGCCAGCAGTAGACAGGCATACAATGAGCAGTTCTTC.

The chain joins TRBV6-5 to TRBJ2-7, with D possibly matching TRBD1 (6 bases). Germline values: CDR1 MNHEY, CDR2 SVGAGI. The CDR3 contains 17 residues. V was trimmed by 4 bases and J by 3 bases, leaving 22 bases between them. This CDR3 reads CASSCTRQAPTGYEQYF. Here the CDR3 DNA reads TGTGCCAGCAGTTGCACCCGACAGGCCCCAACAGGCTACGAGCAGTACTTC.

The J gene is TRBJ2-1, the V gene TRBV20-1; perhaps TRBD1 as D (5 bases). V was shortened by 6 bases and J by 3 bases, with 12 bases between the two germline ends. From germline, CDR1 is DFQATT and CDR2 SNEGSKA (reference sequence). The CDR3 runs to 13 residues. In nucleotides, the CDR3 is TGCAGTGCCAAGGACACAATCTACAATGAGCAGTTCTTC. It codes for CSAKDTIYNEQFF.

V gene TRBV20-1 combines with J gene TRBJ1-2; 7 bases agree with TRBD1. CDR1 is DFQATT, CDR2 SNEGSKA, per germline (reference sequence). The CDR3 totals 13 residues. Trimming removed 2 bases from V and 2 bases from J; junction bases left unmatched: 2. In nucleotides, the CDR3 is TGCAGTGCTAGACAGGGGGAGAACTATGGCTACACCTTC. Protein: CSARQGENYGYTF.

The chain recombines TRBV15 with TRBJ2-4, with 7 positions matching TRBD1. V lost 1 base and J lost 8; bases outside the gene matches: 5. Germline V gives CDR1 LNHNV, CDR2 YYDKDF (reference sequence). The CDR3 has 14 residues. CDR3 nucleotides: TGTGCCACCAGCAGAGTGGACAGGCGCGACATTCAGTACTTC. Translation: CATSRVDRRDIQYF.

This clonotype was seen only a few times. The chain is built from TRBV18 and TRBJ2-5, with 12 bases fitting TRBD2. The CDR3 sequence is 15 residues long. The V segment lost 4 bases and the J segment 11 bases; nucleotides outside the gene matches: 11. CDR1 KGHSH and CDR2 LQKENI come from the germline V gene. The CDR3 DNA follows: TGTGCCAGCTCACTTAGGACTAGCGGGGACAATGAGCAGTACTTC. Its translation is CASSLRTSGDNEQYF.

The rearrangement links TRBV29-1 to TRBJ2-1; 8 bases map to TRBD1. Germline loops: CDR1 SQVTM, CDR2 ANQGSEA. Trimming at V came to 6 bases and at J to 0 bases, leaving 7 bases not matched to a gene. The CDR3 is 15 amino acids. The CDR3: CSVVGQENSYNEQFF. The CDR3 bases are TGCAGCGTCGTGGGACAGGAGAACTCCTACAATGAGCAGTTCTTC.

This chain links TRBV4-3 with TRBJ2-3; 13 nucleotides line up with TRBD2. Germline V gene lookup returns CDR1 LGHNA and CDR2 YSLEER. This CDR3 contains 15 residues. Trimming cost V 4 bases and J 4 bases; bases outside gene matches: 2. The CDR3 DNA is TGCGCCAGCAGCCGGACTAGCGGGAGTGCAGATACGCAGTATTTT. Translation: CASSRTSGSADTQYF.

This chain connects TRBV25-1 to TRBJ2-1; 7 nucleotides align to TRBD1. V gave up 6 bases and J gave up 6 bases; unmatched junction bases: 8. Germline CDR1 and CDR2: MGHDK and SYGVNS. The CDR3 is made up of 14 amino acids. CDR3 DNA: TGTGCCAGCAGAGACAGGGAGAGGTGCAATGAGCAGTTCTTC. This encodes CASRDRERCNEQFF.

This chain uses TRBV20-1 with TRBJ1-6; D might be TRBD1 (5 bases). Germline CDR1 DFQATT, CDR2 SNEGSKA (reference sequence). V shed 6 bases and J shed 7 bases, with 13 bases lying between them. This CDR3 region has 13 residues. This chain's CDR3 is CSAEPGPNSPLHF. CDR3 sequence (DNA): TGCAGTGCGGAACCGGGGCCGAATTCACCCCTCCACTTT.

On this clonotype itself: A read error may explain this, as a much larger clone is one base away. V usage is TRBV3-1 and J usage is TRBJ2-1; no reliable D call. V gave up 5 bases and J gave up 10 bases, with 18 bases separating them. The CDR3 loop spans 14 amino acids. Germline V lookup: CDR1 LGHDT, CDR2 YNNKEL (reference sequence). The CDR3, as DNA: TGTGCCAGCAGCATCAGGCGTTACTCCTACGAGCAGTTCTTC. Translating it yields CASSIRRYSYEQFF.

The V gene is TRBV25-1, the J gene TRBJ2-1; D perhaps matches TRBD2 (5 bases). The CDR3 contains 14 residues. Germline V gene sequence: CDR1 MGHDK, CDR2 SYGVNS. V was pared by 4 bases and J by 5 bases, with 12 bases between. Here the CDR3 reads CASSAPLRDNEQFF. CDR3 DNA sequence: TGTGCCAGCAGTGCCCCCTTGAGGGACAATGAGCAGTTCTTC.

This chain uses TRBV7-6 with TRBJ2-1, with D possibly TRBD2 on 7 matching bases. V lost 1 base and J 7 bases, leaving 20 bases between the germline ends. The CDR3 consists of 17 residues. Germline V gives CDR1 SGHVS, CDR2 FNYEAQ. The CDR3: CASSLDNRGGRRNEQFF. The CDR3 DNA reads TGTGCCAGCAGCTTAGATAATAGGGGGGGCCGTCGGAATGAGCAGTTCTTC.

In the case of this clonotype: Compared with germline, one end of the junction differs, possibly owing to a read error. J is TRBJ2-1 and V is TRBV7-2; D remains unclear. Looked up from germline, CDR1 is SGHTA and CDR2 is FQGNSA. The CDR3 extends over 14 amino acids. CDR3 amino acids: CASSVGLGNNGQFF. The CDR3 DNA reads as TGTGCCAGCAGCGTAGGGCTAGGTAACAATGGGCAGTTCTTC.

This chain links TRBV7-9 with TRBJ2-3; either TRBD1 or TRBD2 may fit D (5 bases each). The CDR3 length is 16 residues. Germline V gives CDR1 SEHNR, CDR2 FQNEAQ (reference sequence). Trimming cost V 5 bases and J 2 bases, with 17 bases left between them. The CDR3 loop is CASSRIRDGNTDTQYF. The CDR3 DNA reads TGTGCCAGCAGCCGGATCCGGGACGGGAACACAGATACGCAGTATTTT. Together with reference TRBV7-9 and TRBJ2-3, the CDR3 gives the full variable domain: DTGVSQNPRHKITKRGQNVTFRCDPISEHNRLYWYRQTLGQGPEFLTYFQNEAQLEKSRLLSDRFSAERPKGSFSTLEIQRTEQGDSAMYLCASSRIRDGNTDTQYFGPGTRLTVL.

The rearrangement uses TRBV29-1 and TRBJ1-1; 8 bases align to TRBD1. V lost 6 bases to trimming and J lost 5 bases; unmatched junction nucleotides: 14. Germline values: CDR1 SQVTM, CDR2 ANQGSEA. This CDR3 region has 15 residues. The DNA of the CDR3 is TGCAGCGTCGGGGGGGTCGACAGGGGATTTACTGAAGCTTTCTTT. Its protein is CSVGGVDRGFTEAFF.

The chain carries TRBV20-1 and TRBJ2-1, with D perhaps assigned TRBD1 or TRBD2 (5 bases each). CDR3 length: 15 amino acids. V was shortened by 0 bases and J by 0 bases, with 9 bases between the two germline ends. CDR1 and CDR2 (germline): DFQATT, SNEGSKA (reference sequence). The CDR3 region has the DNA TGCAGTGCTAGAGATTTTGGGGGCTCCTACAATGAGCAGTTCTTC. It codes for CSARDFGGSYNEQFF.